These T cell receptor beta chains were read from a single sample in a study of blood T cell repertoires in COVID-19. Only in-frame clones appear in the TCRdb table, and some are missing; sequencing was by immunoSEQ multiplex PCR. This table holds more than 50,000 clones, about four fifths found once. Source material: peripheral blood. These receptors all stem from a human donor in a cohort sampled during active COVID-19. The CDR3 runs from the conserved cysteine through the conserved F or W. A D gene is named only where the DNA matches it firmly. The listing skips clone size in some rows; elsewhere it reads once, few, many or a size class.

J gene: TRBJ2-7; V gene: TRBV5-1; D gene: TRBD2; clone size: -; CDR3 protein: CASSLTLAGGLEQYF; CDR3 DNA: TGCGCCAGCAGCTTGACACTAGCGGGAGGCCTCGAGCAGTACTTC
J gene: TRBJ2-7; V gene: TRBV6-5; D gene: TRBD1; clone size: -; CDR3 protein: CASSPGQFYEQYF; CDR3 DNA: TGTGCCAGCAGTCCGGGACAGTTCTACGAGCAGTACTTC
J gene: TRBJ1-2; V gene: TRBV9; D gene: TRBD1; clone size: -; CDR3 protein: CASSVEGQIYGYTF; CDR3 DNA: TGTGCCAGCAGCGTAGAGGGACAGATCTATGGCTACACCTTC
J gene: TRBJ2-7; V gene: TRBV5-4; D gene: TRBD2; clone size: -; CDR3 protein: CASSLVGTSGIEQYF; CDR3 DNA: TGTGCCAGCAGCTTAGTCGGGACTAGCGGGATTGAGCAGTACTTC
J gene: TRBJ1-1; V gene: TRBV6-2/TRBV6-3; D gene: -; clone size: many; CDR3 protein: CASSERVEAFF; CDR3 DNA: TGTGCCAGCAGCGAGAGGGTTGAAGCTTTCTTT
J gene: TRBJ1-6; V gene: TRBV30; D gene: -; clone size: -; CDR3 protein: CAWSPMSLSSYNSPLHF; CDR3 DNA: TGTGCCTGGAGTCCCATGAGCCTGAGCTCCTATAATTCACCCCTCCACTTT
J gene: TRBJ2-2; V gene: TRBV3-1/TRBV3-2; D gene: -; clone size: few; CDR3 protein: CASSQTSGGATGELFF; CDR3 DNA: TGTGCCAGCAGCCAAACGTCTGGGGGCGCGACCGGGGAGCTGTTTTTT
J gene: TRBJ2-7; V gene: TRBV11-2; D gene: -; clone size: -; CDR3 protein: CASSLSRGHYEQYF; CDR3 DNA: TGTGCCAGCAGCTTAAGCAGGGGACACTACGAGCAGTACTTC
J gene: TRBJ1-4; V gene: TRBV5-4; D gene: -; clone size: -; CDR3 protein: CASSPRMNEKLFF; CDR3 DNA: TGTGCCAGCAGCCCCAGAATGAATGAAAAACTGTTTTTT
J gene: TRBJ2-3; V gene: TRBV5-1; D gene: TRBD2; clone size: few; CDR3 protein: CASSKELAQDTQYF; CDR3 DNA: TGCGCCAGCAGCAAAGAACTAGCGCAAGATACGCAGTATTTT
J gene: TRBJ2-1; V gene: TRBV6-6; D gene: -; clone size: -; CDR3 protein: CASIPSNYNEQFF; CDR3 DNA: TGTGCCAGCATTCCCAGTAACTACAATGAGCAGTTCTTC
J gene: TRBJ2-5; V gene: TRBV7-2; D gene: TRBD2; clone size: -; CDR3 protein: CASSLGLAGGYQETQYF; CDR3 DNA: TGTGCCAGCAGCTTAGGCCTAGCGGGAGGGTACCAAGAGACCCAGTACTTC
J gene: TRBJ1-2; V gene: TRBV10-3; D gene: -; clone size: -; CDR3 protein: CAISSGGSQGYTF; CDR3 DNA: TGTGCCATCAGTTCGGGTGGCAGTCAGGGCTACACCTTC
J gene: TRBJ2-3; V gene: TRBV24-1; D gene: TRBD1; clone size: -; CDR3 protein: CATSEYGTGSDTQYF; CDR3 DNA: TGTGCCACCAGTGAATACGGGACAGGGTCAGATACGCAGTATTTT
J gene: TRBJ2-3; V gene: TRBV10-3; D gene: -; clone size: -; CDR3 protein: CAISNRETDTQYF; CDR3 DNA: TGTGCCATCAGTAACAGGGAGACAGATACGCAGTATTTT
J gene: TRBJ1-1; V gene: TRBV30; D gene: -; clone size: -; CDR3 protein: CAWSNRGYSPGTEAFF; CDR3 DNA: TGTGCCTGGAGTAACCGAGGGTACTCACCGGGGACTGAAGCTTTCTTT
J gene: TRBJ2-7; V gene: TRBV6-5; D gene: -; clone size: -; CDR3 protein: CASRNRYEQYF; CDR3 DNA: TGTGCCAGCAGGAACAGGTACGAGCAGTACTTC
J gene: TRBJ2-7; V gene: TRBV6-5; D gene: -; clone size: -; CDR3 protein: CASSYQVGRSSEQYF; CDR3 DNA: TGTGCCAGCAGTTACCAGGTGGGTCGGTCCAGCGAGCAGTACTTC
J gene: TRBJ1-6; V gene: TRBV28; D gene: TRBD1; clone size: -; CDR3 protein: CASRPGGSPLHF; CDR3 DNA: TGTGCCAGCAGGCCAGGGGGTTCACCCCTCCACTTT
J gene: TRBJ2-5; V gene: TRBV11-2; D gene: -; clone size: -; CDR3 protein: CASSYGAAETQYF; CDR3 DNA: TGTGCCAGCAGCTACGGAGCGGCGGAGACCCAGTACTTC
J gene: TRBJ1-1; V gene: TRBV7-9; D gene: -; clone size: -; CDR3 protein: CASSPPGTANTEAFF; CDR3 DNA: TGTGCCAGCAGCCCCCCCGGGACTGCGAACACTGAAGCTTTCTTT
J gene: TRBJ1-2; V gene: TRBV3-1/TRBV3-2; D gene: -; clone size: -; CDR3 protein: CASSPLDISYYGYTF; CDR3 DNA: TGTGCCAGCAGCCCGTTAGACATTTCCTATTATGGCTACACCTTC
J gene: TRBJ2-7; V gene: TRBV7-9; D gene: TRBD1; clone size: -; CDR3 protein: CASSPQGAEKPYEQYF; CDR3 DNA: TGTGCCAGCAGCCCGCAGGGGGCCGAAAAACCCTACGAGCAGTACTTC
J gene: TRBJ2-4; V gene: TRBV29-1; D gene: TRBD1; clone size: once; CDR3 protein: CSVVDRGSGAKNIQYF; CDR3 DNA: TGCAGCGTTGTGGACAGGGGCAGTGGGGCCAAAAACATTCAGTACTTC
J gene: TRBJ2-2; V gene: TRBV15; D gene: -; clone size: -; CDR3 protein: CATRETGELFF; CDR3 DNA: TGTGCCACCCGGGAAACCGGGGAGCTGTTTTTT
J gene: TRBJ2-3; V gene: TRBV2; D gene: TRBD2; clone size: -; CDR3 protein: CASRGGPSGRGTDTQYF; CDR3 DNA: TGTGCCAGCAGGGGAGGCCCTAGCGGGAGGGGGACAGATACGCAGTATTTT
J gene: TRBJ1-5; V gene: TRBV27; D gene: TRBD1; clone size: -; CDR3 protein: CASRMTGGLGQPQHF; CDR3 DNA: TGTGCCAGCAGAATGACAGGGGGCTTGGGGCAGCCCCAGCATTTT
J gene: TRBJ1-3; V gene: TRBV6-1; D gene: -; clone size: -; CDR3 protein: CASSEWGSSGNTIYF; CDR3 DNA: TGTGCCAGCAGTGAATGGGGCAGCTCTGGAAACACCATATATTTT
J gene: TRBJ2-7; V gene: TRBV28; D gene: TRBD1; clone size: few; CDR3 protein: CASLPGTASYEQYF; CDR3 DNA: TGTGCCAGCCTCCCCGGGACAGCCTCCTACGAGCAGTACTTC
J gene: TRBJ1-1; V gene: TRBV7-2; D gene: TRBD1; clone size: -; CDR3 protein: CASSPGTGFF; CDR3 DNA: TGTGCCAGCAGCCCAGGGACAGGGTTCTTT
J gene: TRBJ2-3; V gene: TRBV10-3; D gene: TRBD2; clone size: -; CDR3 protein: CAISDSAGAPDTQYF; CDR3 DNA: TGTGCCATCAGTGACTCGGCGGGAGCTCCGGATACGCAGTATTTT
J gene: TRBJ2-6; V gene: TRBV30; D gene: TRBD1; clone size: -; CDR3 protein: CAWNLGTGRSGANVLTF; CDR3 DNA: TGTGCCTGGAACCTCGGGACAGGTCGCTCTGGGGCCAACGTCCTGACTTTC
J gene: TRBJ2-7; V gene: TRBV6-6; D gene: TRBD2; clone size: few; CDR3 protein: CASKTSGRSSGEQYF; CDR3 DNA: TGTGCCAGCAAGACTAGCGGGAGGAGTAGTGGCGAGCAGTACTTC
J gene: TRBJ2-6; V gene: TRBV5-1; D gene: TRBD1; clone size: -; CDR3 protein: CASSSGQGVPGANVLTF; CDR3 DNA: TGCGCCAGCAGCTCGGGACAGGGAGTACCAGGGGCCAACGTCCTGACTTTC
J gene: TRBJ2-7; V gene: TRBV27; D gene: TRBD2; clone size: -; CDR3 protein: CASSWTSGDYEQYF; CDR3 DNA: TGTGCCAGCAGTTGGACTAGCGGGGACTACGAGCAGTACTTC
J gene: TRBJ1-5; V gene: TRBV9; D gene: TRBD1; clone size: -; CDR3 protein: CASGPGTDNQPQHF; CDR3 DNA: TGTGCCAGCGGACCCGGGACAGACAATCAGCCCCAGCATTTT
J gene: TRBJ1-3; V gene: TRBV10-1; D gene: -; clone size: few; CDR3 protein: CASSADWNSNTIYF; CDR3 DNA: TGCGCCAGCAGTGCGGACTGGAACTCAAACACCATATATTTT
J gene: TRBJ1-1; V gene: TRBV28; D gene: -; clone size: -; CDR3 protein: CASSDISKAFF; CDR3 DNA: TGTGCCAGCTCGGACATATCAAAAGCTTTCTTT
J gene: TRBJ2-7; V gene: TRBV3-1/TRBV3-2; D gene: TRBD1; clone size: -; CDR3 protein: CASSRIGGQGSHEQYF; CDR3 DNA: TGTGCCAGCAGCCGGATAGGGGGACAGGGGTCCCACGAGCAGTACTTC
J gene: TRBJ2-3; V gene: TRBV4-3; D gene: TRBD2; clone size: once; CDR3 protein: CASSQGSSGSTDTQYF; CDR3 DNA: TGCGCCAGCAGCCAAGGCTCTAGCGGCAGCACAGATACGCAGTATTTT
J gene: TRBJ1-1; V gene: TRBV10-3; D gene: -; clone size: -; CDR3 protein: CAISPGAEAFF; CDR3 DNA: TGTGCCATCAGTCCAGGGGCTGAAGCTTTCTTT
J gene: TRBJ2-6; V gene: TRBV28; D gene: -; clone size: -; CDR3 protein: CASRQGLLLPGANVLTF; CDR3 DNA: TGTGCCAGCAGGCAGGGACTTCTACTTCCTGGGGCCAACGTCCTGACTTTC
J gene: TRBJ1-6; V gene: TRBV25-1; D gene: TRBD1; clone size: -; CDR3 protein: CASSDTRTGPNSPLHF; CDR3 DNA: TGTGCCAGCAGTGACACTCGGACAGGGCCAAATTCACCCCTCCACTTT
J gene: TRBJ2-5; V gene: TRBV9; D gene: -; clone size: -; CDR3 protein: CASSVGLAGKETQYF; CDR3 DNA: TGTGCCAGCAGCGTAGGCCTAGCCGGAAAAGAGACCCAGTACTTC
J gene: TRBJ1-1; V gene: TRBV2; D gene: -; clone size: -; CDR3 protein: CASTRGRNAFF; CDR3 DNA: TGTGCCAGCACAAGGGGTCGTAACGCTTTCTTT
J gene: TRBJ2-3; V gene: TRBV27; D gene: -; clone size: -; CDR3 protein: CASSFRFSTDTQYF; CDR3 DNA: TGTGCCAGCAGTTTTCGTTTCAGCACAGATACGCAGTATTTT
J gene: TRBJ2-5; V gene: TRBV10-3; D gene: TRBD1; clone size: -; CDR3 protein: CATGGQDIQETQYF; CDR3 DNA: TGTGCCACCGGCGGACAGGACATCCAAGAGACCCAGTACTTC
J gene: TRBJ2-5; V gene: TRBV5-1; D gene: -; clone size: -; CDR3 protein: CASSLEGGGGTQYF; CDR3 DNA: TGCGCCAGCAGCTTGGAGGGTGGAGGTGGGACCCAGTACTTC
J gene: TRBJ1-5; V gene: TRBV5-5; D gene: TRBD1; clone size: -; CDR3 protein: CASSQDRVNQPQHF; CDR3 DNA: TGTGCCAGCAGCCAAGACAGGGTAAATCAGCCCCAGCATTTT
J gene: TRBJ2-1; V gene: TRBV24-1; D gene: TRBD2; clone size: -; CDR3 protein: CATSDLDGGSINEQFF; CDR3 DNA: TGTGCCACCAGTGATTTAGATGGCGGGAGTATTAATGAGCAGTTCTTC
J gene: TRBJ1-2; V gene: TRBV20-1; D gene: -; clone size: -; CDR3 protein: CSASLPNYGYTF; CDR3 DNA: TGCAGTGCTAGTCTTCCGAACTATGGCTACACCTTC
J gene: TRBJ1-5; V gene: TRBV6-2/TRBV6-3; D gene: -; clone size: once; CDR3 protein: CASSYSSNIREPQHF; CDR3 DNA: TGTGCCAGCAGTTACTCGAGTAATATCCGGGAGCCCCAGCATTTT
J gene: TRBJ1-6; V gene: TRBV6-6; D gene: TRBD1; clone size: -; CDR3 protein: CASRGDSHYNSPLHF; CDR3 DNA: TGTGCCAGCAGGGGGGACAGCCACTATAATTCACCCCTCCACTTT
J gene: TRBJ2-3; V gene: TRBV28; D gene: -; clone size: few; CDR3 protein: CASSSRLVGQYF; CDR3 DNA: TGTGCCAGCAGTTCGAGACTAGTGGGGCAGTATTTT
J gene: TRBJ1-4; V gene: TRBV5-1; D gene: TRBD1; clone size: -; CDR3 protein: CASSNRDSNEKLFF; CDR3 DNA: TGCGCCAGCAGCAACCGGGACAGTAATGAAAAACTGTTTTTT
J gene: TRBJ2-3; V gene: TRBV29-1; D gene: TRBD2; clone size: once; CDR3 protein: CSGEPGLAGVTQYF; CDR3 DNA: TGCAGCGGCGAACCGGGACTAGCGGGAGTTACGCAGTATTTT
J gene: TRBJ2-7; V gene: TRBV4-3; D gene: -; clone size: -; CDR3 protein: CASSHPRECPYEQYF; CDR3 DNA: TGCGCCAGCAGCCATCCCCGGGAGTGCCCCTACGAGCAGTACTTC
J gene: TRBJ1-2; V gene: TRBV19; D gene: -; clone size: -; CDR3 protein: CASSIGAGVPGYTF; CDR3 DNA: TGTGCCAGTAGTATTGGGGCAGGGGTTCCTGGCTACACCTTC
J gene: TRBJ2-5; V gene: TRBV24-1; D gene: TRBD2; clone size: -; CDR3 protein: CATSDRTSMETQYF; CDR3 DNA: TGTGCCACCAGTGACCGGACTAGCATGGAGACCCAGTACTTC
J gene: TRBJ2-2; V gene: TRBV6-4; D gene: -; clone size: -; CDR3 protein: CASSLELGNTGELFF; CDR3 DNA: TGTGCCAGCTCTTTGGAACTAGGAAACACCGGGGAGCTGTTTTTT